The sequence of this TCR beta chain was determined in a study of healthy donors' naive CD4 and CD8 T cells. Starting from about 0.55 ug of total RNA, TCR libraries were made with linear amplification. TCRdb re-called the reads with MiXCR, one entry per CDR3 protein. The table records 200,000 or so distinct CDR3 sequences, around three quarters of them present only once. Concerning this clonotype itself: Its antigen is as yet unknown.

The CDR3 is made up of 15 amino acids. Germline V CDR1 and CDR2: SGHVS, FQNEAQ. V lost 5 bases and J lost 3; bases outside the gene matches: 4. Whole-study findings and limits: Roughly an eighth of CD4/CD8 propensity variance appeared explained by V, J and CDR3 charge. Naive CD4+ and CD8+ cells reportedly differed in usage of most V and J genes.

Sequenced: naive CD4+ and CD8+ T cells sorted from blood, pooled from several donors. This chain connects TRBV7-8 to TRBJ2-1; 10 nucleotides line up with TRBD2. The receptor's source is a pool of human donors in good health; the sample pools cells from several healthy donors. This CDR3 is CASSAASGSYNEQFF. Here the CDR3 DNA reads TGTGCCAGCAGCGCGGCTAGCGGGAGCTACAATGAGCAGTTCTTC.